This passage covers 23 T cell receptor beta chains from one sample sequenced in a study of T cell changes during pregnancy in multiple sclerosis. Sequencing was performed with immunoSEQ multiplex PCR; in TCRdb, only in-frame clones are kept and a portion is missing. The sample includes some 77,000 clones, roughly 92% of them seen just once. Sequenced material: CD4+ T cells from peripheral blood mononuclear cells, taken before pregnancy. The receptors shown here come from a female donor with multiple sclerosis, enrolled in a pregnancy study.

This chain joins TRBV5-4 and TRBJ2-5, with TRBD2 matching 9 bases. Germline V CDR1 and CDR2: SGHNT, YYREEE (reference sequence). Trimming cost V 1 base and J 0 bases; bases outside gene matches: 7. CDR3 size: 17 residues. The CDR3 reads CASSLSASGTYQETQYF. The CDR3, as DNA: TGTGCCAGCAGCTTGTCGGCTAGCGGGACCTACCAAGAGACCCAGTACTTC.

This clone appeared a single time. The V and J genes are TRBV18 and TRBJ1-1, with 11 bases aligning to TRBD1. Unmatched junction bases numbered 8, after V lost 4 bases and J lost 4 bases. This CDR3 spans 16 amino acids. CDR1 is KGHSH and CDR2 is LQKENI in the germline V gene. The CDR3 DNA reads as TGTGCCAGCTCACATACCGGGACAGGGGGTCCCACTGAAGCTTTCTTT. Protein sequence: CASSHTGTGGPTEAFF.

This clone appeared a few times. The chain carries TRBV6-1 and TRBJ1-3, with D possibly TRBD1 on 6 matching bases. Trimming left V 5 bases short and J 4 bases short, with 15 bases between. Per the germline V gene, CDR1 is MNHNS and CDR2 is SASEGT. This CDR3 has 15 residues. The CDR3 nucleotides are TGTGCCAGCAGTCCATACAGGGCCGAAGGAAACACCATATATTTT. Residues: CASSPYRAEGNTIYF.

The V and J genes are TRBV28 and TRBJ1-2, with 7 nucleotides matching TRBD1. Per the germline V gene, CDR1 is MDHEN and CDR2 is SYDVKM. J was trimmed by 5 bases and V by 7 bases; bases with no gene match: 10. The CDR3 is made up of 14 amino acids. CDR3 DNA: TGTGCCAGCAAGGGGTACAGGGGCCCTTATGGCTACACCTTC. Its translation: CASKGYRGPYGYTF.

The chain uses TRBV5-1 and TRBJ1-1; a weak D match, TRBD1 (6 bases). V lost 7 bases, J lost 11 bases, and 15 bases lay in between. The CDR3 sequence is 11 residues long. Germline assignment: CDR1 SGHRS and CDR2 YFSETQ. CDR3 protein: CASDEGGRAFF. CDR3 DNA: TGCGCCAGCGACGAGGGGGGGAGGGCTTTCTTT.

This clone was seen only a few times. The V call is TRBV19, the J call TRBJ2-5; maybe TRBD1 (5 bases). Germline V gene data show CDR1 as LNHDA and CDR2 as SQIVND (reference sequence). Trimming removed 2 bases at V and 5 bases at J, with 9 bases between. The CDR3 extends over 13 amino acids. Here the CDR3 reads CASSIQGGETQYF. Written as DNA, the CDR3 is TGTGCCAGTAGTATACAGGGTGGGGAGACCCAGTACTTC.

This rearrangement joins TRBV18 to TRBJ1-6, with D maybe TRBD1 (5 bases). V lost 3 bases and J lost 7, with 13 bases in between. Per the germline V gene, CDR1 is KGHSH and CDR2 is LQKENI. The CDR3 contains 15 residues. CDR3 DNA: TGTGCCAGCTCACCCCTCGACAGTTCAAATTCACCCCTCCACTTT. As protein: CASSPLDSSNSPLHF. The full variable domain, with the rest looked up from reference TRBV18 and TRBJ1-6, is NAGVMQNPRHLVRRRGQEARLRCSPMKGHSHVYWYRQLPEEGLKFMVYLQKENIIDESGMPKERFSAEFPKEGPSILRIQQVVRGDSAAYFCASSPLDSSNSPLHFGNGTRLTVT.

This clone occurred a few times. The rearrangement joins TRBV28 to TRBJ1-2, with 7 bases aligning to TRBD1. V shed 4 bases and J 4 bases; nucleotides not matched to a gene: 0. This CDR3 has 12 residues. Germline V gene data show CDR1 as MDHEN and CDR2 as SYDVKM. The CDR3 sequence: CASSSGGYGYTF. Here the CDR3 DNA reads TGTGCCAGCAGTTCAGGGGGCTATGGCTACACCTTC.

The rearrangement joins TRBV29-1 to TRBJ2-1, with 7 bases matching TRBD2. The CDR3 totals 15 residues. The J segment lost 0 bases and the V segment lost 6 bases, leaving 8 bases of the junction unmatched. Germline V gene sequence: CDR1 SQVTM, CDR2 ANQGSEA. The DNA for the CDR3 is TGCAGCGTCAGGACTAGACTTAGCTCCTACAATGAGCAGTTCTTC. It yields the protein CSVRTRLSSYNEQFF.

This chain joins TRBV19 and TRBJ1-3, with D unclear. Germline V gene lookup returns CDR1 LNHDA and CDR2 SQIVND (reference sequence). The CDR3 covers 17 residues. Trimming pared 3 bases from V and 0 bases from J, leaving 15 bases between. The CDR3 region is CASSMSSTGYSGNTIYF. In DNA, the CDR3 is TGTGCCAGTAGTATGTCGTCGACGGGATACTCTGGAAACACCATATATTTT.

This chain connects TRBV4-2 to TRBJ2-1; D perhaps matches TRBD2 (6 bases). The CDR3 sequence is 18 residues long. CDR1 LGHNA and CDR2 YNFKEQ come from the germline V gene. V lost 0 bases and J lost 3, with 18 bases in between. The CDR3 DNA reads TGTGCCAGCAGCCAAGAGGGGTCGGGACTGGGGTACTACAATGAGCAGTTCTTC. Its translation is CASSQEGSGLGYYNEQFF.

The rearrangement joins TRBV5-4 to TRBJ1-2; D is ambiguous. Germline CDR1 is SGHNT and CDR2 is YYREEE (reference sequence). The germline V and J ends were trimmed by 4 bases and 1 base, with 8 bases remaining between them. This CDR3 comprises 13 residues. Here the CDR3 DNA reads TGTGCCAGCAGCGCCCTACGTAACTATGGCTACACCTTC. Translating gives CASSALRNYGYTF.

The chain is built from TRBV18 and TRBJ1-2; no firm D call. This CDR3 is 13 amino acids long. CDR1 is KGHSH and CDR2 is LQKENI in the germline V gene. V was shortened by 1 base and J by 12 bases, with 15 bases between the two germline ends. The CDR3 nucleotides read TGTGCCAGCTCACCACGGTCAGAAGGAGGGAACACCTTC. Its translation: CASSPRSEGGNTF.

This sequence joins TRBV7-3 and TRBJ2-2; D is perhaps TRBD1 (5 bases). The V end lost 3 bases, the J end lost 0 bases, and 11 bases lay between the germline ends. The CDR3 sequence is 16 residues long. The V gene's germline CDR1 is SGHTA and CDR2 FQGTGA. The CDR3 is CASSLRTTANTGELFF. In DNA form, the CDR3 reads TGTGCCAGCAGCTTGCGGACAACGGCGAACACCGGGGAGCTGTTTTTT.

The CDR3 loop is CASRPDRGRYGYTF. The CDR3 region has the DNA TGTGCCAGCAGACCCGACAGGGGGCGTTATGGCTACACCTTC. V is TRBV6-5 and J is TRBJ1-2; 10 positions agree with TRBD1. This CDR3 is built from 14 residues. The germline CDR1 and CDR2 sequences are MNHEY and SVGAGI. The J segment lost 5 bases and the V segment lost 6 bases, leaving 6 bases of the junction unmatched.

The chain has TRBV2 and TRBJ2-1, with 7 nucleotides matching TRBD1. CDR3 size: 15 residues. After removal of 7 bases from V and 0 bases from J, the junction contained 6 bases not matched to a gene. CDR1 SNHLY and CDR2 FYNNEI come from the germline V gene. The CDR3 bases are TGTGCCAGCACCGAGGACAGGATCTCCTACAATGAGCAGTTCTTC. It yields the protein CASTEDRISYNEQFF.

The chain combines TRBV15 with TRBJ1-5, with a possible D match to TRBD1 (6 bases). Germline loops: CDR1 LNHNV, CDR2 YYDKDF (reference sequence). V dropped 3 bases and J dropped 4 bases, with 10 bases sitting between them. The CDR3 loop spans 14 amino acids. The CDR3 DNA reads TGTGCCACCAGCAGGGACAGTCTGAATCAGCCCCAGCATTTT. This sequence encodes CATSRDSLNQPQHF.

This chain links TRBV6-8 with TRBJ1-5, with TRBD1 as a possible D gene (6 bases). Trimming shortened V by 2 bases and J by 3 bases, and 17 bases separated the two germline ends. The CDR3 loop spans 17 amino acids. Germline loops: CDR1 MNHGY, CDR2 SAAAGT. The CDR3 DNA follows: TGTGCCAGCAGTTACGGGGGTTTGGGGGCGCCCAATCAGCCCCAGCATTTT. Encoded protein: CASSYGGLGAPNQPQHF.

V gene TRBV6-5 combines with J gene TRBJ2-7, with 7 bases that match TRBD2. V lost 0 bases and J lost 6; bases outside the gene matches: 8. This CDR3 comprises 15 residues. The germline gives CDR1 MNHEY, CDR2 SVGAGI. The CDR3 reads CASSYSGGIGLEQYF. In nucleotides, the CDR3 is TGTGCCAGCAGTTACTCGGGGGGGATAGGCCTCGAGCAGTACTTC.

The V call is TRBV5-1, the J call TRBJ2-1, with 14 bases identical to TRBD2. Germline CDR1 and CDR2: SGHRS and YFSETQ. The CDR3 is made up of 15 amino acids. J was trimmed by 8 bases and V by 4 bases; bases with no gene match: 5. The CDR3 reads CASSQGLAGVYEQFF. DNA of the CDR3: TGCGCCAGCAGCCAGGGACTAGCGGGAGTTTATGAGCAGTTCTTC.

The rearrangement uses TRBV18 and TRBJ1-4, with D possibly matching TRBD1 (6 bases). Germline loops: CDR1 KGHSH, CDR2 LQKENI. Deletions cut 3 bases from V and 0 bases from J, with 11 bases between. The CDR3 covers 16 residues. CDR3 protein: CASSPTRQATNEKLFF. The DNA of the CDR3 is TGTGCCAGCTCACCTACGAGACAGGCAACTAATGAAAAACTGTTTTTT.

CDR3 residues: CASSQEQSGLMNTGELFF. Here the CDR3 DNA reads TGTGCCAGCAGCCAAGAACAATCGGGACTCATGAACACCGGGGAGCTGTTTTTT. The V gene is TRBV14, the J gene TRBJ2-2, with a tentative D call TRBD2 (6 bases). Germline loops: CDR1 SGHDN, CDR2 FVKESK. The CDR3 is made up of 18 amino acids. V dropped 0 bases and J dropped 1 base, with 15 bases sitting between them.

The chain couples TRBV28 to TRBJ1-2; 10 bases are a match to TRBD1. This CDR3 has 16 amino acids. The germline V gene has CDR1 MDHEN and CDR2 SYDVKM. V was pared by 5 bases and J by 5 bases, with 11 bases of the junction left unmatched. The CDR3 here is CASSLSGTGEVYGYTF. The CDR3 bases are TGTGCCAGCAGTCTGTCCGGGACAGGGGAAGTTTATGGCTACACCTTC.